Listed below are T cell receptor beta chains from one sample, sequenced in a study of OX40 agonist ivuxolimab in advanced cancers. Using immunoSEQ multiplex PCR, the repertoire was profiled, and TCRdb retains in-frame clones only, with some absent. The sample has 55,000 to 70,000 clones, roughly four fifths seen once. The source was CD4+ or CD8+ T cells sorted from blood, collected in a trial of the OX40 agonist ivuxolimab. The receptor source for this set is an adult with an advanced solid tumor such as melanoma, head and neck, liver or kidney cancer. The CDR3 runs from the conserved cysteine through the conserved F or W. Each record gives: J gene, clone size, D gene, V gene, CDR3 length, CDR3 DNA, CDR3 protein. D genes are given only for firm matches. Not every row has a clone size; where given, it reads once, few, many or a size class.

TRBJ1-1 | . | . | TRBV29-1 | 14 | TGCAGCGTTGGCAGGGGCGAGGTGAACACTGAAGCTTTCTTT | CSVGRGEVNTEAFF
TRBJ2-3 | . | . | TRBV9 | 12 | TGTGCCAGCAGCGCGCTAGCAGATACGCAGTATTTT | CASSALADTQYF
TRBJ2-7 | . | . | TRBV7-9 | 12 | TGTGCCAGCAGCTTAGCCTGGAACGAGCAGTACTTC | CASSLAWNEQYF
TRBJ2-1 | . | TRBD2 | TRBV15 | 19 | TGTGCCACCAGCAGGGGGACTAGCGGGAGGGCCGATTCCTACAATGAGCAGTTCTTC | CATSRGTSGRADSYNEQFF
TRBJ2-4 | . | . | TRBV6-6 | 15 | TGTGCCAGCAACGCGGGAGAGGGGGCTGGGCACATTCAGTACTTC | CASNAGEGAGHIQYF
TRBJ2-5 | . | . | TRBV18 | 14 | TGTGCCAGCTCACCGGTGGGCCTCCAAGAGACCCAGTACTTC | CASSPVGLQETQYF
TRBJ2-5 | . | . | TRBV28 | 14 | TGTGCCAGCAGTTTATCGGGAGCGGGAGAGACCCAGTACTTC | CASSLSGAGETQYF
TRBJ1-5 | . | . | TRBV28 | 16 | TGTGCCAGCGCCTATGGAAGGGGTTTTAGCAATCAGCCCCAGCATTTT | CASAYGRGFSNQPQHF
TRBJ2-4 | . | TRBD1 | TRBV2 | 16 | TGTGCCAGCAGCGGGACAGTTTTGACCGCCAAAAACATTCAGTACTTC | CASSGTVLTAKNIQYF
TRBJ1-1 | . | . | TRBV7-2 | 15 | TGTGCCAGCAGCTCGATGGGACACATGAACACTGAAGCTTTCTTT | CASSSMGHMNTEAFF
TRBJ1-1 | . | TRBD1 | TRBV28 | 16 | TGTGCCAGCAGTGCTTGGACAGGAAACATGAACACTGAAGCTTTCTTT | CASSAWTGNMNTEAFF
TRBJ2-3 | few | TRBD1 | TRBV18 | 16 | TGTGCCAGCTCACGGACGCGACAGGGTGGGACAGATACGCAGTATTTT | CASSRTRQGGTDTQYF
TRBJ2-1 | . | TRBD1 | TRBV4-1 | 15 | TGCGCCAGCAGCTACCGGGACAGAGCACCCAATGAGCAGTTCTTC | CASSYRDRAPNEQFF
TRBJ2-2 | . | . | TRBV6-1 | 13 | TGTGCCAGCACTAGAAGCGTCCCCGGGGAGCTGTTTTTT | CASTRSVPGELFF
TRBJ1-6 | . | . | TRBV28 | 19 | TGTGCCAGCAGTCCCTCCGTAGGCGGGGGCGCTTCCTATAATTCACCCCTCCACTTT | CASSPSVGGGASYNSPLHF
TRBJ2-7 | few | TRBD1 | TRBV2 | 14 | TGTGCCAGCAGTTCACAGGGGGAGGTGTACGAGCAGTACTTC | CASSSQGEVYEQYF
TRBJ1-5 | . | TRBD1 | TRBV6-1 | 15 | TGTGCCAGCAGTTTCCAGGGGGTGAGCAATCAGCCCCAGCATTTT | CASSFQGVSNQPQHF
TRBJ2-1 | . | . | TRBV15 | 14 | TGTGCCACCAGCAGAAAGACAGGCTACAATGAGCAGTTCTTC | CATSRKTGYNEQFF
TRBJ2-1 | . | . | TRBV5-6 | 13 | TGTGCCAGCAGCTTGTCCGGGCCCCAGGGGCAGTTCTTC | CASSLSGPQGQFF
TRBJ2-7 | . | . | TRBV28 | 15 | TGTGCCAGCATTGAGTCGGGGGGCCTCCGATACGAGCAGTACTTC | CASIESGGLRYEQYF
TRBJ2-5 | . | TRBD1 | TRBV6-1 | 15 | TGTGCCAGCAGTGAACTAGGGACAGGCGGAGAGACCCAGTACTTC | CASSELGTGGETQYF
TRBJ2-2 | . | . | TRBV7-6 | 14 | TGTGCCAGCAGCACCCGGGCGAACACCGGGGAGCTGTTTTTT | CASSTRANTGELFF
TRBJ2-3 | . | . | TRBV6-1 | 13 | TGTGCCAGCAGTGAAGTGAGGGGAGATACGCAGTATTTT | CASSEVRGDTQYF
TRBJ2-3 | . | . | TRBV28 | 14 | TGTGCCAGCAGCTACCTAAGCGGCACAGATACGCAGTATTTT | CASSYLSGTDTQYF
TRBJ1-5 | once | . | TRBV28 | 16 | TGTGCCAGCAGTCTCCATCCAGGTACTAGCAATCAGCCCCAGCATTTT | CASSLHPGTSNQPQHF
TRBJ2-6 | . | . | TRBV5-1 | 17 | TGCGCCAGCAGCGCGGGTCTCCTTGACCCCGGGGCCAACGTCCTGACTTTC | CASSAGLLDPGANVLTF
TRBJ2-1 | . | . | TRBV18 | 14 | TGTGCCAGCTCACCGGACAGCAACTACAATGAGCAGTTCTTC | CASSPDSNYNEQFF
TRBJ2-7 | . | TRBD1 | TRBV10-3 | 11 | TGTGCCAGGACAGGGGGCTACGAGCAGTACTTC | CARTGGYEQYF
TRBJ1-1 | . | . | TRBV28 | 11 | TGTGCCAGCAGTTTGACCGCAGAAGCTTTCTTT | CASSLTAEAFF
TRBJ1-2 | . | . | TRBV7-8 | 15 | TGTGCCAGCAGCCCCCATTGGGGGACGGACTATGGCTACACCTTC | CASSPHWGTDYGYTF
TRBJ2-7 | . | . | TRBV7-6 | 15 | TGTGCCAGCAGCCCCGCGGGTCCTTTTGGGGGCGAGCAGTACTTC | CASSPAGPFGGEQYF
TRBJ1-5 | . | . | TRBV18 | 15 | TGTGCCAGCTCACCTTCCGGGACACAGGATCAGCCCCAGCATTTT | CASSPSGTQDQPQHF
TRBJ1-4 | . | TRBD1 | TRBV9 | 14 | TGTGCCAGCAGCGGGACAGGGGGCCATGAAAAACTGTTTTTT | CASSGTGGHEKLFF
TRBJ2-1 | . | . | TRBV4-1 | 13 | TGCGCCAGCAGCGCCCCCCTCCGGGATGAGCAGTTCTTC | CASSAPLRDEQFF
TRBJ2-7 | . | . | TRBV6-1 | 14 | TGTGCCATCAGTGTACAGGGATCGGGGGCCGAGCAGTACTTC | CAISVQGSGAEQYF
TRBJ2-7 | . | . | TRBV11-2 | 14 | TGTGCCACCGGACCCACACTATCTTCCTACGAGCAGTACTTC | CATGPTLSSYEQYF
TRBJ2-7 | . | . | TRBV15 | 13 | TGTGCCACCAGTCCAGGGGAATCCTACGAGCAGTACTTC | CATSPGESYEQYF
TRBJ2-7 | once | TRBD1 | TRBV29-1 | 14 | TGCAGCGTTGATACGACAGGGGGTCCCTACGAGCAGTACTTC | CSVDTTGGPYEQYF
TRBJ2-5 | . | TRBD2 | TRBV7-9 | 16 | TGTGCCAGCAGCGGGTGGGAGCTAGCGGGGGAAGAGACCCAGTACTTC | CASSGWELAGEETQYF
TRBJ2-1 | few | TRBD2 | TRBV4-2 | 17 | TGTGCCAGCAGCCAAGAGTCTAGCGGGGGGTCCTACAATGAGCAGTTCTTC | CASSQESSGGSYNEQFF
TRBJ1-5 | . | . | TRBV28 | 11 | TGTGCCAGCAGTATAGGTCAGCCCCAGCATTTT | CASSIGQPQHF
TRBJ1-4 | once | . | TRBV10-2 | 16 | . | CASSESTEQEMKNCFF
TRBJ2-4 | . | . | TRBV29-1 | 14 | TGCAGCGTCACCCCCGGGACATTGGGAAACATTCAGTACTTC | CSVTPGTLGNIQYF
TRBJ2-7 | once | TRBD1 | TRBV28 | 15 | TGTGCCAGCAGTTTTTATCGGACAGGAACCTACGAGCAGTACTTC | CASSFYRTGTYEQYF
TRBJ2-7 | . | TRBD1 | TRBV7-8 | 14 | TGTGCCAGCAGCCCCGACAGGGTCTCCTACGAGCAGTACTTC | CASSPDRVSYEQYF
TRBJ1-1 | . | TRBD1 | TRBV28 | 16 | TGTGCCAGCAGTTTTCGACAGGGGGCCCCTCGCACTGAAGCTTTCTTT | CASSFRQGAPRTEAFF
TRBJ1-5 | . | TRBD1 | TRBV6-5 | 15 | TGTGCCAGCAGCATAGGGGGCTATAGCAATCAGCCCCAGCATTTT | CASSIGGYSNQPQHF
TRBJ1-1 | . | TRBD1 | TRBV29-1 | 12 | TGCAGCGTGATAACAGGGGATACTGAAGCTTTCTTT | CSVITGDTEAFF
TRBJ1-3 | . | TRBD1 | TRBV7-8 | 16 | TGTGCCAGCAGCTTAGCGACAGGGTTCTCTGGAAACACCATATATTTT | CASSLATGFSGNTIYF
TRBJ2-1 | . | . | TRBV7-2 | 14 | TGTGCCAGCAGCTTAGCGGGGTTCTACAATGAGCAGTTCTTC | CASSLAGFYNEQFF
TRBJ1-2 | . | . | TRBV2 | 16 | TGTGCCAGCAGCCTGTCGGGCAGACGCACTAACTATGGCTACACCTTC | CASSLSGRRTNYGYTF
TRBJ2-7 | once | . | TRBV5-1 | 13 | TGCGCCAGCAGCTCGGGCAACTCCTACGAGCAGTACTTC | CASSSGNSYEQYF